This T cell receptor beta chain is drawn from a study of radiation and T cells in renal cell carcinoma. Study-wide results and caveats: Baseline intratumoral clonotype presence is unknown without pretreatment biopsies. Top tumor clonotypes rose in blood 2 weeks post-radiation, then contracted.

A few counts support this clone. Its antigen is not known. Sequencing was performed with immunoSEQ multiplex PCR; in TCRdb, only in-frame clones are kept and a portion is missing. The sample holds under 150,000 clones, roughly 77% seen once. Sample time point: blood 2 weeks post-SBRT. Regarding treatment: 15 Gy SBRT to primary tumor, nephrectomy 4 weeks later. The tumor was a clear cell renal cell carcinoma. The germline gives CDR1 SGHNT, CDR2 YYREEE (reference sequence). The CDR3 covers 14 residues. The V gene end was trimmed by 1 base and the J gene end by 7 bases; junction bases not matched to a gene: 6.

The material sequenced was blood, taken from a patient whose treatment included radiotherapy and nephrectomy. This chain joins TRBV5-4 and TRBJ1-1; 8 bases fit TRBD1. This TCR was sampled from a woman aged 55-69 years with renal cell carcinoma. The CDR3 loop reads CASSLMGQASEAFF. CDR3 bases: TGTGCCAGCAGCTTGATGGGACAGGCGAGTGAAGCTTTCTTT.